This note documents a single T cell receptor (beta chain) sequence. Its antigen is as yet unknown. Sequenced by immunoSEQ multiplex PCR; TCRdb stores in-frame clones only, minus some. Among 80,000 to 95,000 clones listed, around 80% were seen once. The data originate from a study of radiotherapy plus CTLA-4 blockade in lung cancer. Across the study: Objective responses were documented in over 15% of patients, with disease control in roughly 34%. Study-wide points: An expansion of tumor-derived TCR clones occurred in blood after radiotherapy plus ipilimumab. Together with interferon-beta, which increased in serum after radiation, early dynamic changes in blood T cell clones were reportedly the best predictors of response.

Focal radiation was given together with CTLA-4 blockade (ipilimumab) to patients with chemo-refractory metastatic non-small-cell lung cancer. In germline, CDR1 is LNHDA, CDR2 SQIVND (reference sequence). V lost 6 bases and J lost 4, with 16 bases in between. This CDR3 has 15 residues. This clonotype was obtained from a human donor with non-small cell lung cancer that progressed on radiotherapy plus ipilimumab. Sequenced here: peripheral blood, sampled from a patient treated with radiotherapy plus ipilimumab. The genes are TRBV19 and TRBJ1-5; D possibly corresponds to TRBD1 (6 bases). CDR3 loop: CASRGTGFRNQPQHF. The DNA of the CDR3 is TGTGCCAGTAGGGGCACAGGGTTTAGGAATCAGCCCCAGCATTTT.